This T cell receptor (beta chain) was found in a study of T cells in Graves' hyperthyroidism and ophthalmopathy. Study-level findings and limits: Appearing also in blood were most of the thyroid clonotypes expanded above 0.001.

V lost 0 bases to trimming and J lost 6 bases; unmatched junction nucleotides: 2. Germline V gene sequence: CDR1 MDHEN, CDR2 SYDVKM. The length of the CDR3 is 15 residues. It was RNA transcripts that yielded the amplified TCR beta CDR3 regions. A first-round RT-PCR of the TCR CDR3 used the HTBI primer set. In TCRdb, the multiplex PCR reads were re-called with MiXCR into one record per CDR3 protein. The sample contains a few hundred thousand distinct CDR3 sequences, less than 15% of which appear only once. With respect to this clonotype: What it recognizes is unknown.

The source material was blood. The receptor comes from a woman in her thirties or forties with Graves' hyperthyroidism that later progressed to Graves' ophthalmopathy. The chain couples TRBV28 to TRBJ1-6; 7 positions match TRBD1. CDR3 DNA: TGTGCCAGCAGTTTATGGGACAGGACTAATTCACCCCTCCACTTT. The encoded protein is CASSLWDRTNSPLHF.